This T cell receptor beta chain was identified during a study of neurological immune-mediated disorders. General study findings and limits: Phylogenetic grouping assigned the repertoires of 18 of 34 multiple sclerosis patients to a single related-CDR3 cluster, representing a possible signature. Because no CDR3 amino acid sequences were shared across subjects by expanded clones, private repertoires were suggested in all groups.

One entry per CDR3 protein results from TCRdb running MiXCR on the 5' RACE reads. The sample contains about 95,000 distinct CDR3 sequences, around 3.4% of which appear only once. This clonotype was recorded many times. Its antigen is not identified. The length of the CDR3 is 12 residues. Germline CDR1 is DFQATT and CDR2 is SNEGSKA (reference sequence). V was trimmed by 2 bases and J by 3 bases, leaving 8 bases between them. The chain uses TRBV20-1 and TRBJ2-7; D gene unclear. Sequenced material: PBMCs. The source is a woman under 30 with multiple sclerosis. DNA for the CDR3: TGCAGTGCTAGATCCAGCCACTACGAGCAGTACTTC. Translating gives CSARSSHYEQYF.